Listed below are T cell receptor beta chains from one sample, sequenced in a study of blood T cell repertoires in COVID-19. Some clones are missing from TCRdb's copy, which holds only in-frame ones; the method was immunoSEQ multiplex PCR. The table records 190,000 or so clones, approximately 91% of them present only once. The material sequenced was peripheral blood. These receptors were obtained from a man aged 35-49 years with acute or convalescent COVID-19. CDR3s include the opening cysteine and the closing phenylalanine or tryptophan. Clone sizes are given selectively: once, few, many, or a class where the clone is expanded.

once	TRBV4-3	TRBJ1-2	CASSQAQNYGYTF
-	TRBV11-2	TRBJ2-2	CASSLAGAGGLAGELFF
-	TRBV11-2	TRBJ2-1	CASSLGPQSYNEQFF
-	TRBV19	TRBJ1-2	CASSTQSGTGGDYGYTF
-	TRBV25-1	TRBJ1-4	CASSPHRGTGVEKLFF
-	TRBV28	TRBJ2-7	CASSLGRAYEQYF
-	TRBV5-4	TRBJ2-2	CASSKGTTNTGELFF
-	TRBV7-2	TRBJ1-2	CASSLEGGSYGYTF
once	TRBV27	TRBJ2-3	CASSFGGGRKDTQYF
-	TRBV5-1	TRBJ1-1	CASSHYAQTGASTEAFF
-	TRBV5-5	TRBJ1-2	CASSLGGTGSYTF
-	TRBV7-2	TRBJ2-1	CASSLGSLGTGFHNEQFF
-	TRBV11-2	TRBJ2-7	CASSLARGAYEQYF
-	TRBV5-1	TRBJ1-1	CASSGASMNTEAFF
-	TRBV2	TRBJ2-5	CASSYGGAAETQYF
once	TRBV25-1	TRBJ2-7	CASSGLRWGVYEQYF
-	TRBV9	TRBJ2-7	CASSVVPLGREINYEQYF
-	TRBV5-5	TRBJ1-1	CASSFHTSTEAFF
-	TRBV2	TRBJ2-3	CASSPRTSGGGDTQYF
-	TRBV11-2	TRBJ1-2	CASSLIPGQGTYGYTF
-	TRBV6-2/TRBV6-3	TRBJ2-5	CASSSGGGQETQYF
-	TRBV12-3/TRBV12-4	TRBJ2-5	CASNPRNQETQYF
-	TRBV7-9	TRBJ1-6	CASSSYMGIENSPLHF
-	TRBV4-1	TRBJ1-2	CASSQEAALTSYGYTF
-	TRBV19	TRBJ2-7	CASSRTGTTYEQYF
-	TRBV10-3	TRBJ2-1	CAIDRGDEQFF
-	TRBV19	TRBJ1-6	CASSTTGGGSPLHF
-	TRBV29-1	TRBJ1-2	CSVVGQTNYGYTF
-	TRBV28	TRBJ2-3	CASTLSLGLALQYF
-	TRBV18	TRBJ2-2	CASSASGTINTGELFF
-	TRBV5-1	TRBJ2-3	CASSFQGPSTDTQYF
-	TRBV7-2	TRBJ2-3	CASSFAGGQSDTQYF
-	TRBV15	TRBJ2-2	CATSREPAGPRSGELFF
-	TRBV6-6	TRBJ1-1	CASRYGTVSTEAFF
-	TRBV19	TRBJ1-2	CASRPGQLFYGYTF
-	TRBV19	TRBJ1-5	CASSIVTGLFNQPQHF
once	TRBV12-3/TRBV12-4	TRBJ1-2	CASSPQLNGYTF
-	TRBV5-1	TRBJ2-1	CATNPGRGAGEQFF
-	TRBV7-8	TRBJ2-2	CASSPTGANTGELFF
-	TRBV6-6	TRBJ2-5	CASSPPHHGDRGGETQYF
-	TRBV5-1	TRBJ2-7	CASSLRGQGEGEQYF